The sequence of this TCR beta chain was determined in a study of shared clonotypes between healthy human individuals. Study as a whole: Donors had three CD4 naive, three CD4 memory, two CD8 naive and one CD8 memory plate apiece.

This clone was counted once. No antigen is known for it. Source study methods: Junction-only sequences without quality scores came from ImmunoSEQ, so filtering differed. Data came from immunoSEQ multiplex PCR; TCRdb stores just in-frame clones and leaves some out. V and J calls plus clone size are reproduced from that table; the DNA served to infer D and trimming. The data show some 1 million clones, about 75% seen once. Splitting the CD4+ cells yielded a CD45RA+ naive subset and a CD45RA-negative memory subset. General study points: On the whole, naive subsets had larger estimated richness than memory subsets had.

After removal of 0 bases from V and 14 bases from J, the junction contained 17 bases not matched to a gene. Germline CDR1 SGHRS, CDR2 YFSETQ. The CDR3 has 16 amino acids. V is TRBV5-1 and J is TRBJ2-3; 8 bases line up with TRBD1. The TCR was taken from a man aged 18 to 29 in good health. Material: memory CD4+ T cells sorted from blood. The subset: CD45RA-negative fraction. The CDR3 sequence: CASSLGWDRKKETRYF. The CDR3 nucleotides are TGCGCCAGCAGCTTGGGTTGGGACAGGAAAAAAGAAACAAGGTATTTT.